This paragraph reports one TCR beta chain. TCRdb re-analysed the 5' RACE reads in MiXCR, keeping a single row per CDR3 protein. Counted here are 62,000 or so distinct CDR3 sequences, about 9.3% occurring once; the ten biggest clones make up over 1%. V gave up 8 bases and J gave up 2 bases; unmatched junction bases: 14. Per the germline V gene, CDR1 is SGHTA and CDR2 is FQGNSA. The CDR3 has 17 residues. These data originate in a study of early T cells in non-severe SARS-CoV-2 infection. V usage is TRBV7-2 and J usage is TRBJ2-3; 9 bases are a match to TRBD1. The TCR sequence derives from an adult who was a healthcare worker with PCR-confirmed SARS-CoV-2 infection or an uninfected control (not recorded which). The source material was whole blood. CDR3 loop: CASRPTPGQGYTDTQYF. CDR3 sequence (DNA): TGTGCCAGCCGCCCTACACCGGGACAGGGATACACAGATACGCAGTATTTT.